These 3 T cell receptor beta chains originate from one sample sequenced in a study of cytomegalovirus exposure and HLA in healthy donors. Primers: 60 Vbeta forward and 13 Jbeta reverse. Assay used: immunoSEQ multiplex PCR; TCRdb lists only in-frame clones, some missing. The data show about 87,000 clones, around 8% seen once. The specimen sequenced was PBMCs. The source of these receptors is a man over 45 in good health and CMV-seronegative.

This clone appeared a few times. This sequence joins TRBV19 and TRBJ1-3, with a tentative D call TRBD1 (5 bases). The CDR3 runs to 15 residues. Trimming stripped 5 bases from V and 3 bases from J, with 14 bases between. The germline V gene has CDR1 LNHDA and CDR2 SQIVND (reference sequence). This CDR3 reads CASSDSSYRGNTIYF. The CDR3 DNA sequence: TGTGCCAGTAGTGACAGCTCCTACCGTGGAAACACCATATATTTT.

The CDR3 region is CASSGPGLAGRSTDTQYF. The DNA of the CDR3 is TGTGCCAGCAGTGGGCCGGGACTAGCGGGCCGTAGCACAGATACGCAGTATTTT. The rearrangement joins TRBV6-1 to TRBJ2-3; 12 bases are shared with TRBD2. The CDR3 is 18 residues long. Germline V CDR1 and CDR2: MNHNS, SASEGT. The junction had 8 bases not matched to a gene; V was cut back by 4 bases and J by 0 bases.

This clone was picked up a small number of times. The chain joins TRBV30 to TRBJ2-7, with D possibly being TRBD1 (6 bases). Germline V lookup: CDR1 GTSNPN, CDR2 SVGIG (reference sequence). The CDR3 consists of 12 residues. Trimming took off 7 bases at V and 2 bases at J, with 12 bases between the two ends. As DNA, the CDR3 is TGTGCCTCCCAGACAGGCACCTACGAGCAGTACTTC. Residues: CASQTGTYEQYF.